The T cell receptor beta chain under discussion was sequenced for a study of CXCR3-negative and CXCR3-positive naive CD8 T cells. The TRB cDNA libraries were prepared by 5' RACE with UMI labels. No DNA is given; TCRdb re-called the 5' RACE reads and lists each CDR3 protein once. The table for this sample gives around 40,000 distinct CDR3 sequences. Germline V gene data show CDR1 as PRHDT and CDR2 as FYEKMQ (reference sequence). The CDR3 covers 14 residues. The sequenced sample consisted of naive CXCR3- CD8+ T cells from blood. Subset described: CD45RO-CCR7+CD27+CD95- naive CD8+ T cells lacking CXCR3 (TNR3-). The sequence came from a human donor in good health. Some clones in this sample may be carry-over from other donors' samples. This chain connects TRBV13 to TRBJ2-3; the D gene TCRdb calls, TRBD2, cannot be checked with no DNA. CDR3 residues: CASSLEGSVATQYF.